This T cell receptor beta chain was observed in a study of post-analysis software for immune sequencing data. Study overall: Included courses were relapsing-remitting and secondary progressive multiple sclerosis; progressive-relapsing multiple sclerosis was also included.

Comments on this clonotype: Its antigen is not known.

Prepared libraries of TCR beta cDNA carried unique molecular identifiers. TCRdb re-derived calls from the PCR reads in MiXCR, one entry per CDR3 protein. Of about 820,000 distinct CDR3 sequences in the sample, roughly half were seen once. Study outcomes and limitations: Samples from one preparation batch, clustered by F measure, grouped strongly together. Diversity measured as normalized Chao1 was significantly lower in multiple sclerosis patients than in controls. Relative to controls, patients had five TRBV segments at higher frequency, with TRBV5-6, TRBV5-1 and TRBV20-1 among these.

This CDR3 is 16 amino acids long. Germline V CDR1 and CDR2: MNHNY, SVGAGI (reference sequence). Trimming cost V 6 bases and J 0 bases, with 18 bases left between them. This TCR was sampled from a girl aged 10-17 years with multiple sclerosis. The sequenced sample was blood. The chain joins TRBV6-6 to TRBJ2-7, with D perhaps TRBD1 or TRBD2 (5 bases each). The DNA of the CDR3 is TGTGCCAGCAGCTCCTATGGGACGGATAGCTCCTACGAGCAGTACTTC. Encoded protein: CASSSYGTDSSYEQYF.